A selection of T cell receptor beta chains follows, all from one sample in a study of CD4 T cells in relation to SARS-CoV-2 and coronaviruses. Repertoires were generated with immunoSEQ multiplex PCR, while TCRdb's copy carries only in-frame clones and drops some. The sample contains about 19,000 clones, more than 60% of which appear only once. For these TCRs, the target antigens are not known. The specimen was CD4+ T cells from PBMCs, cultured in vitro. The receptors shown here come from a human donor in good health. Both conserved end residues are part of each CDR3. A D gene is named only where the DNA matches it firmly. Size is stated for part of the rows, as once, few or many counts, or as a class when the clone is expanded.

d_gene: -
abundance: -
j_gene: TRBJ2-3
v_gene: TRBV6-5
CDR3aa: CASSYEGRGGNTQYF
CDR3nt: TGTGCCAGCAGTTACGAGGGACGGGGCGGGAATACGCAGTATTTT

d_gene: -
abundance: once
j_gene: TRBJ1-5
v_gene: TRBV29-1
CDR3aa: CSVGGEGQPQHF
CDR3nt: TGCAGCGTTGGAGGGGAGGGTCAGCCCCAGCATTTT

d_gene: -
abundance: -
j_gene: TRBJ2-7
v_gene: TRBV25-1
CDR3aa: CASSDYTDEQYF
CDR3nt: TGTGCCAGCAGTGACTACACCGACGAGCAGTACTTC

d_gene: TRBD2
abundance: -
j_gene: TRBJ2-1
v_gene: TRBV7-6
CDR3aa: CASSTLGLAGGFNEQFF
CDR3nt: TGTGCCAGCAGCACACTCGGGCTAGCGGGAGGGTTCAATGAGCAGTTCTTC

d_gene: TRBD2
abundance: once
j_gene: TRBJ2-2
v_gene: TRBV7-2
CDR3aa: CASSPTSGSGTGELFF
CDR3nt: TGTGCCAGCAGCCCTACTAGCGGGAGTGGCACCGGGGAGCTGTTTTTT

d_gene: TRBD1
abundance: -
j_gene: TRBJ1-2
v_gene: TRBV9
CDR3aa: CASSSQGDSKPNYGYTF
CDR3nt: TGTGCCAGCAGCTCCCAGGGGGACTCAAAACCCAACTATGGCTACACCTTC

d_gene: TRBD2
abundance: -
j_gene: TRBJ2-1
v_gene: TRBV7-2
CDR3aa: CASSLAGASSYNEQFF
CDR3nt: TGTGCCAGCAGTTTAGCGGGGGCCAGCTCCTACAATGAGCAGTTCTTC

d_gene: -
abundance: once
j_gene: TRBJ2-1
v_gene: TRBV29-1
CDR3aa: CSVDRAYNEQFF
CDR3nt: TGCAGCGTTGACAGGGCCTACAATGAGCAGTTCTTC

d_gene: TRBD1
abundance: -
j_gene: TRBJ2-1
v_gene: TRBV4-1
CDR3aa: CASSQEAGQGFSNEQFF
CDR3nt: TGCGCCAGCAGCCAAGAGGCGGGACAGGGTTTTAGTAATGAGCAGTTCTTC

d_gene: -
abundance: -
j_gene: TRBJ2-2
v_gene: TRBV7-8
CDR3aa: CASSLRPRGATGELFF
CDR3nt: TGTGCCAGCAGCTTAAGGCCCCGGGGGGCCACCGGGGAGCTGTTTTTT

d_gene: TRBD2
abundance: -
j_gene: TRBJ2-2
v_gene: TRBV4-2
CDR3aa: CASSQEGLAANTGELFF
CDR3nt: TGTGCCAGCAGCCAAGAGGGACTAGCAGCGAACACCGGGGAGCTGTTTTTT

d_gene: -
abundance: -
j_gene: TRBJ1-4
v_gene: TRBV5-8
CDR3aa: CASSLRGLRTGNEKLFF
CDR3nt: TGTGCCAGCAGCTTGAGGGGACTTAGGACTGGGAATGAAAAACTGTTTTTT

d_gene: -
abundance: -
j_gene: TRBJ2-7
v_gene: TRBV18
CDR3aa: CASSPPLNTPAEQYF
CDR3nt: TGTGCCAGCTCACCACCTCTGAACACCCCGGCCGAGCAGTACTTC

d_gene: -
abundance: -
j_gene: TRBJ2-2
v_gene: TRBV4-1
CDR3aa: CASSQAWGEAPTGELFF
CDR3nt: TGCGCCAGCAGCCAAGCCTGGGGGGAGGCCCCCACCGGGGAGCTGTTTTTT

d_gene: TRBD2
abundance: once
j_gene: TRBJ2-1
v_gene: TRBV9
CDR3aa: CASSDRLAGSAEQFF
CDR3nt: TGTGCCAGCAGCGATAGACTAGCGGGAAGTGCCGAGCAGTTCTTC

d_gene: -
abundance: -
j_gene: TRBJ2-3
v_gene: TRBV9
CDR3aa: CASSVVAGGSDTQYF
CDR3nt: TGTGCCAGCAGCGTAGTCGCAGGGGGGTCAGATACGCAGTATTTT

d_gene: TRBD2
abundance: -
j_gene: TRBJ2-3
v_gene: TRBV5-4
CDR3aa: CASSSLGLGNTQYF
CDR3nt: TGTGCCAGCAGCTCGCTGGGACTAGGGAATACGCAGTATTTT

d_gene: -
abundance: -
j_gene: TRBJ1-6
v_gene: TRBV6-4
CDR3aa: CASSENGRGHSPLHF
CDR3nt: TGTGCCAGCAGTGAGAATGGACGGGGCCATTCACCCCTCCACTTT

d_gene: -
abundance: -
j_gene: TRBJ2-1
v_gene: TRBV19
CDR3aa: CASSISSHSYNEQFF
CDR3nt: TGTGCCAGTAGTATATCGTCCCACTCCTACAATGAGCAGTTCTTC

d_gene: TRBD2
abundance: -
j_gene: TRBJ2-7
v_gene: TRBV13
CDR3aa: CASSLGAGLAGVYEQYF
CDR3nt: TGTGCCAGCAGCTTAGGGGCCGGCCTAGCGGGAGTCTACGAGCAGTACTTC